Reported below is one T cell receptor (beta chain). Its target is unknown. The data were obtained in a study of cytomegalovirus exposure and HLA in healthy donors. Study-level findings and limits: A later analysis found TCR association rates differed by HLA locus, highest for DRB1 and lowest for HLA-C. Across all donors, roughly uniform sequencing depth was an assumption of the presence/absence analyses. The study flagged some 170 TCR beta chains as cytomegalovirus-associated.

13 Jbeta primers and 60 Vbeta primers were used for the PCR. The assay was immunoSEQ multiplex PCR, and TCRdb's table has in-frame clones only and misses some. Of around 100,000 clones detected, more than 65% appear once; the ten largest clones hold 10%. All the people who gave samples were healthy bone marrow donors. CDR3 length: 16 residues. Germline loops: CDR1 SGHTA, CDR2 FQGNSA. The J segment lost 7 bases and the V segment lost 1 base, leaving 12 bases of the junction unmatched. The source material was PBMCs. The chain is built from TRBV7-2 and TRBJ2-7, with 8 bases lining up with TRBD1. The receptor comes from a woman under 30 in good health and CMV-seropositive. The CDR3 loop reads CASSLEQGGVSVEQYF. CDR3 DNA: TGTGCCAGCAGCTTAGAACAGGGGGGTGTGTCGGTGGAGCAGTACTTC. The whole variable domain, filled in from reference TRBV7-2 and TRBJ2-7, reads GAGVSQSPSNKVTEKGKDVELRCDPISGHTALYWYRQSLGQGLEFLIYFQGNSAPDKSGLPSDRFSAERTGGSVSTLTIQRTQQEDSAVYLCASSLEQGGVSVEQYFGPGTRLTVT.